Following are 30 T cell receptor beta chains from one sample sequenced in a study of human CD8 memory T cell subsets. Production of TCR beta libraries used UMI-labeled 5' RACE as the method. Reprocessing the 5' RACE reads, TCRdb reports a single entry for every CDR3 protein and omits DNA. The sample data list some 9,300 distinct CDR3 sequences. Sequencing used CD8+ stem-like memory T cells (TSCM and TCM) sorted from PBMCs. Regarding subset: stem-like memory CD8 T cells (TSTEM), CCR7+ PD-1- TIGIT-. The receptors were gathered from a human donor in good health.

This clonotype is identified as medium-sized from frequency. This sequence joins TRBV4-1 and TRBJ1-6. Germline loops: CDR1 MGHRA, CDR2 YSYEKL. The CDR3 is made up of 16 amino acids. CDR3 sequence reads: CASSQEGTAVNSPLHF.

This sequence joins TRBV2 and TRBJ1-5; the D call from TCRdb, TRBD1, cannot be confirmed without DNA. Looked up from germline, CDR1 is SNHLY and CDR2 is FYNNEI. The CDR3 is 14 residues long. CDR3 protein: CASSPTGGNQPQHF.

The rearrangement uses TRBV20-1 and TRBJ2-1; TCRdb designates TRBD2, a call that cannot be tested without DNA. CDR3 length: 13 residues. Germline V gene data show CDR1 as DFQATT and CDR2 as SNEGSKA (reference sequence). CDR3 protein: CSARVGLAGEQFF.

This chain links TRBV7-8 with TRBJ2-7; TCRdb designates TRBD1, a call that cannot be tested without DNA. This CDR3 has 13 residues. The germline gives CDR1 SGHVS, CDR2 FQNEAQ. CDR3 region: CASSLRDGYEQYF.

The V call is TRBV19, the J call TRBJ2-3; no DNA is available, so the TRBD2 call from TCRdb remains unchecked. The germline V gene encodes CDR1 LNHDA and CDR2 SQIVND (reference sequence). The CDR3 totals 15 residues. This CDR3 reads CASSVGLADTDTQYF.

In terms of frequency, this clonotype is medium-sized. This CDR3 reads CASSEASGVVQYF. This sequence joins TRBV2 and TRBJ2-7; the TCRdb D gene call, TRBD2, has no DNA to confirm it. CDR1 and CDR2 from the germline V gene are SNHLY and FYNNEI. This CDR3 comprises 13 residues.

Its frequency marks this clonotype as medium-sized. This rearrangement joins TRBV28 to TRBJ1-2; as DNA is missing, the TRBD1 call by TCRdb cannot be tested. The CDR3 is made up of 19 amino acids. The V gene's germline CDR1 is MDHEN and CDR2 SYDVKM. The CDR3 spells CASSRYIRHGTDFNYGYTF.

The chain combines TRBV7-9 with TRBJ2-2. The CDR3 contains 15 residues. Germline CDR1 and CDR2: SEHNR and FQNEAQ (reference sequence). The CDR3 reads CASSLDGVGTGELFF.

This chain connects TRBV27 to TRBJ2-2; as DNA is missing, the TRBD1 call by TCRdb cannot be tested. There are 17 residues in the CDR3. The germline V gene has CDR1 MNHEY and CDR2 SMNVEV (reference sequence). The CDR3 here is CASSGDVVQRRAGELFF.

The rearrangement uses TRBV7-3 and TRBJ2-1; TCRdb selects TRBD1, and the lack of DNA leaves this call unchecked. Germline V gives CDR1 SGHTA, CDR2 FQGTGA. The CDR3 totals 13 residues. CDR3 region: CASSGQNTNEQFF.

V usage is TRBV7-9 and J usage is TRBJ2-5; TCRdb lists TRBD1, though no DNA is available to test this call. The CDR3 length is 14 residues. In germline, CDR1 is SEHNR, CDR2 FQNEAQ (reference sequence). The CDR3 region is CASSPYGQGETQYF.

The chain carries TRBV29-1 and TRBJ2-3; TCRdb's D call of TRBD2 is untestable without DNA. The CDR3 length is 14 residues. Germline V CDR1 and CDR2: SQVTM, ANQGSEA. The CDR3 region is CSVHSGPSTDTQYF.

The genes are TRBV29-1 and TRBJ2-1; TCRdb picks TRBD2, but there is no DNA to check that call. The germline gives CDR1 SQVTM, CDR2 ANQGSEA. The CDR3 covers 14 residues. CDR3 amino acids: CSGMGLPSYNEQFF.

The chain has TRBV24-1 and TRBJ2-2. This CDR3 has 13 residues. CDR1 KGHDR and CDR2 SFDVKD come from the germline V gene. CDR3 amino acids: CATSDTYTGELFF.

The V call is TRBV15, the J call TRBJ1-5. The CDR3 runs 15 residues. Germline CDR1 LNHNV, CDR2 YYDKDF (reference sequence). The CDR3 spells CATSRDLGTHQPQHF. Filled out from reference TRBV15 and TRBJ1-5, the complete variable domain reads DAMVIQNPRYQVTQFGKPVTLSCSQTLNHNVMYWYQQKSSQAPKLLFHYYDKDFNNEADTPDNFQSRRPNTSFCFLDIRSPGLGDTAMYLCATSRDLGTHQPQHFGDGTRLSIL.

This clonotype registers medium-sized by frequency. This chain connects TRBV14 to TRBJ1-2. This CDR3 comprises 15 residues. Germline CDR1 SGHDN, CDR2 FVKESK. CDR3 loop: CASSPRDKPLYGYTF.

V gene TRBV7-3 combines with J gene TRBJ1-1; TCRdb reports TRBD1, a call that lacks DNA to check it against. The CDR3 loop spans 13 amino acids. CDR1 SGHTA and CDR2 FQGTGA come from the germline V gene. This CDR3 is CASSFGGNTEAFF.

J is TRBJ2-7 and V is TRBV4-3; absent DNA, TCRdb's TRBD1 call cannot be checked. The CDR3 totals 16 residues. CDR1 is LGHNA, CDR2 YSLEER, per germline. This CDR3 reads CASSQVQDRVGYEQYF.

Measured by frequency, this clonotype is medium-sized. This rearrangement joins TRBV28 to TRBJ1-6; TCRdb gives TRBD1 as the D gene, but with no DNA this cannot be confirmed. The CDR3 runs to 14 residues. Germline V gene sequence: CDR1 MDHEN, CDR2 SYDVKM. The CDR3 reads CASSPGGEGSPLHF.

The chain is built from TRBV7-8 and TRBJ2-7; TCRdb gives TRBD1 as the D gene, but with no DNA this cannot be confirmed. Germline V CDR1 and CDR2: SGHVS, FQNEAQ. The CDR3 loop spans 15 amino acids. The CDR3 reads CASSPVDSSDYEQYF.

The V call is TRBV7-9, the J call TRBJ1-4. CDR3 length: 13 residues. The V gene's germline CDR1 is SEHNR and CDR2 FQNEAQ (reference sequence). The CDR3 spells CASSLGNEKLFFF. Full variable domain (outside the CDR3, taken from reference TRBV7-9 and TRBJ1-4): DTGVSQNPRHKITKRGQNVTFRCDPISEHNRLYWYRQTLGQGPEFLTYFQNEAQLEKSRLLSDRFSAERPKGSFSTLEIQRTEQGDSAMYLCASSLGNEKLFFFGSGTQLSVL.

The chain couples TRBV28 to TRBJ2-7; no DNA is available, so the TRBD1 call from TCRdb remains unchecked. CDR3 length: 14 amino acids. Germline CDR1 reads MDHEN; CDR2 reads SYDVKM. CDR3: CASSLEVRGREQYF.

The J gene is TRBJ2-3, the V gene TRBV7-9; TCRdb's D gene call, TRBD1, goes unchecked for lack of DNA. The CDR3 runs to 15 residues. CDR1 is SEHNR, CDR2 FQNEAQ, per germline (reference sequence). The CDR3: CASSVDRGQADTQYF.

The chain carries TRBV28 and TRBJ2-2; the D call from TCRdb, TRBD1, cannot be confirmed without DNA. CDR3 length: 16 amino acids. Germline CDR1 reads MDHEN; CDR2 reads SYDVKM. Here the CDR3 reads CASGTFGQENTGELFF. Combining the CDR3 with reference TRBV28 and TRBJ2-2 gives the whole variable domain DVKVTQSSRYLVKRTGEKVFLECVQDMDHENMFWYRQDPGLGLRLIYFSYDVKMKEKGDIPEGYSVSREKKERFSLILESASTNQTSMYLCASGTFGQENTGELFFGEGSRLTVL.

This clonotype is identified as medium-sized from frequency. This chain links TRBV11-3 with TRBJ2-1; TCRdb reports TRBD2, a call that lacks DNA to check it against. Germline V gene lookup returns CDR1 SGHNT and CDR2 YENEEA. This CDR3 contains 14 residues. This chain's CDR3 is CASSPLWSYNEQFF.

The chain has TRBV29-1 and TRBJ2-1. There are 13 residues in the CDR3. Germline assignment: CDR1 SQVTM and CDR2 ANQGSEA. CDR3 in amino acids: CSVEVVGKNEQFF.

This clonotype registers medium-sized by frequency. The chain joins TRBV7-2 to TRBJ2-7. The CDR3 extends over 15 amino acids. Per the germline V gene, CDR1 is SGHTA and CDR2 is FQGNSA. CDR3 sequence reads: CASSYDGVLTYEQYF.

The CDR3 reads CASSPGLAGPNTGELFF. The chain has TRBV11-2 and TRBJ2-2; no DNA is available, so the TRBD2 call from TCRdb remains unchecked. CDR3 length: 17 amino acids. Per the germline V gene, CDR1 is SGHAT and CDR2 is FQNNGV.

According to its frequency, this clonotype is medium-sized. The V and J genes are TRBV28 and TRBJ2-1; TCRdb lists TRBD1, though no DNA is available to test this call. The germline V gene encodes CDR1 MDHEN and CDR2 SYDVKM. The CDR3 has 14 residues. The CDR3 here is CASSGTDSYNEQFF.

The chain is built from TRBV25-1 and TRBJ1-2; there is no DNA to check the TCRdb D call of TRBD1. This CDR3 comprises 12 residues. The germline V gene encodes CDR1 MGHDK and CDR2 SYGVNS. CDR3 residues: CASSESGGGYTF.